This TCR beta chain was recovered during a study of graft-versus-host responses after intestinal transplantation. Study-level information: Multivisceral, liver-intestinal, or isolated intestinal grafts went to recipients.

The CDR3 totals 14 residues. Germline CDR1 reads MNHEY; CDR2 reads SVGAGI. V shed 2 bases, J shed 8 bases, and the junction held 5 bases outside the gene matches. Comments on this clone: Its specificity is not known.

Clones were read by immunoSEQ multiplex PCR, and TCRdb kept only the in-frame ones, dropping some. The sample yields 90,000 to 150,000 clones, approximately 95% seen once. The rearrangement links TRBV6-5 to TRBJ1-4, with TRBD1 matching 7 bases. This material consisted of unstimulated CD4+ T cells sorted from spleen or lymph node cells, taken before intestinal transplant. The receptor was derived from a human donor who received an intestinal transplant. The CDR3 sequence: CASSYQGGGEKLFF. CDR3 DNA sequence: TGTGCCAGCAGTTACCAGGGGGGAGGAGAAAAACTGTTTTTT.